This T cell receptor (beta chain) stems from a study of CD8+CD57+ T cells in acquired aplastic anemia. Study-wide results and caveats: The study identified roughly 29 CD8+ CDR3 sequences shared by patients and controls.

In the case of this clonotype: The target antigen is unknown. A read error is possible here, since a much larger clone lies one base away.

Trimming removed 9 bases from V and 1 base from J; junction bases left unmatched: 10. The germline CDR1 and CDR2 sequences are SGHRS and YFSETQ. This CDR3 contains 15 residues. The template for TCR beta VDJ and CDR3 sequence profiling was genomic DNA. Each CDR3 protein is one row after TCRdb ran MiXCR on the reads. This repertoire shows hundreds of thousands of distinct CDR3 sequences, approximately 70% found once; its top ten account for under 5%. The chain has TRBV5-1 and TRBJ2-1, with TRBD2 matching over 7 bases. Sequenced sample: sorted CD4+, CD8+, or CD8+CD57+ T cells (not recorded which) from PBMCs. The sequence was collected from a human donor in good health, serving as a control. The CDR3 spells CAIRVGEGSYNEQFF. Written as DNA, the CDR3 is TGCGCCATCAGGGTTGGGGAGGGGTCCTACAATGAGCAGTTCTTC. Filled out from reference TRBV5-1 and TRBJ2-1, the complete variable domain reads KAGVTQTPRYLIKTRGQQVTLSCSPISGHRSVSWYQQTPGQGLQFLFEYFSETQRNKGNFPGRFSGRQFSNSRSEMNVSTLELGDSALYLCAIRVGEGSYNEQFFGPGTRLTVL.